In this sample, the clone carrying this T cell receptor beta chain turned up a few times. Its antigen is still unknown. V lost 1 base, J lost 10 bases, and 5 bases stayed unmatched. Germline V CDR1 and CDR2: KGHSH, LQKENI. The CDR3 is made up of 14 amino acids. Sequenced by immunoSEQ multiplex PCR; TCRdb stores in-frame clones only, minus some. The table has approximately 31,000 clones, more than 75% seen once. The sample is drawn from a study of CD4 T cells in relation to SARS-CoV-2 and coronaviruses. Looking at the study overall: The restricting HLA molecule for shared crossreactive spike epitopes was mapped. Study conclusions and caveats: The cross-reactivity analysis covered only spike protein, not other viral proteins.

The TCR sequence derives from an adult with COVID-19. The chain joins TRBV18 to TRBJ2-1; TRBD2 matches at 9 bases. Source material: memory CD4+ T cells from PBMCs, cultured in vitro. The CDR3 nucleotides read TGTGCCAGCTCACCACGGCGGGAGGGCCTCGAGCAGTTCTTC. Translation gives CASSPRREGLEQFF.